A single sample gave rise to the 18 T cell receptor beta chains below, sequenced in a study of blood T cell repertoires in COVID-19. Profiled with immunoSEQ multiplex PCR; TCRdb holds only in-frame clones, not every one. Of roughly 40,000 clones in the sample, around 89% were seen once. The source material was peripheral blood. Receptors were obtained from a man between 25 and 39 years old with active or convalescent COVID-19.

V is TRBV3-1 (or the pseudogene TRBV3-2) and J is TRBJ2-1; D ambiguous. Germline V gives CDR1 LGHDT, CDR2 YNNKEL (reference sequence). CDR3 length equals 17 residues. Trimming shortened V by 1 base and J by 4 bases, and 17 bases separated the two germline ends. The CDR3 here is CASSQGRSYLTYNEQFF. The CDR3 nucleotides read TGTGCCAGCAGCCAAGGCCGGTCCTACCTGACATACAATGAGCAGTTCTTC.

This chain joins TRBV6-5 and TRBJ2-1, with TRBD2 matching 15 bases. The CDR3 covers 15 residues. Germline values: CDR1 MNHEY, CDR2 SVGAGI. After removal of 6 bases from V and 4 bases from J, the junction contained 1 base not matched to a gene. CDR3 sequence reads: CASSGLAGGYNEQFF. CDR3 DNA: TGTGCCAGCAGCGGACTAGCGGGAGGGTACAATGAGCAGTTCTTC.

The V and J genes are TRBV5-6 and TRBJ1-2; the D gene is possibly TRBD1 (5 bases). Trimming took 3 bases from V and 4 from J, leaving 16 bases between them. The CDR3 sequence is 15 residues long. CDR1 and CDR2 from the germline V gene are SGHDT and YYEEEE. CDR3 nucleotides: TGTGCCAGCAGCTCTCGTCGACAGTCCCCCTATGGCTACACCTTC. Translating gives CASSSRRQSPYGYTF.

This clone appeared a single time. The CDR3 loop is CASSQRTGNEQFF. The CDR3 DNA is TGCGCCAGCAGTCAAAGGACAGGGAATGAGCAGTTCTTC. The chain carries TRBV23-1 and TRBJ2-1, with 8 bases fitting TRBD1. TRBV23-1 is identified as an open reading frame with a role that is uncertain. Trimming removed 2 bases from V and 7 bases from J; junction bases left unmatched: 1. The CDR3 spans 13 residues.

CDR3 amino acids: CASSQEENTNYGYTF. In DNA form, the CDR3 reads TGTGCCAGCAGCCAAGAGGAGAACACTAACTATGGCTACACCTTC. V usage is TRBV4-2 and J usage is TRBJ1-2; D unclear. Germline-derived CDR1 and CDR2 are LGHNA and YNFKEQ. This CDR3 spans 15 amino acids. Trimming left V 0 bases short and J 0 bases short, with 8 bases between.

The chain couples TRBV28 to TRBJ1-5; D may be TRBD1 (6 bases). The CDR3 runs 14 residues. Trimming cost V 5 bases and J 5 bases, with 13 bases left between them. The germline V gene encodes CDR1 MDHEN and CDR2 SYDVKM. The CDR3 DNA is TGTGCCAGCAGTCCACCGACAGGTTATCAGCCCCAGCATTTT. Its translation is CASSPPTGYQPQHF.

The chain has TRBV12-2 and TRBJ2-7; TRBD1 is the table's D call and was not checked against the DNA. TRBV12-2 is flagged as a pseudogene. The CDR3 extends over 18 amino acids. As DNA, the CDR3 is TGTGCAAGTCGCTTAGCGCCTACCGGACAGGGGATCTCCTACGAGCAGTACGTC. Its protein product is CASRLAPTGQGISYEQYV.

This clone was detected once. The chain has TRBV10-2 and TRBJ2-5, with 7 bases matching TRBD1. The CDR3 sequence is 12 residues long. Germline CDR1 WSHSY, CDR2 SAAADI. The trim removed 6 bases at V and 4 bases at J, leaving 2 bases unmatched. The chain's CDR3 is CASRQGRETQYF. CDR3 DNA: TGCGCCAGCAGACAGGGGAGAGAGACCCAGTACTTC.

This sequence joins TRBV19 and TRBJ1-3; a weak D match, TRBD1 (6 bases). Germline lookup yields CDR1 LNHDA and CDR2 SQIVND (reference sequence). This CDR3 is built from 15 residues. Deletions cut 3 bases from V and 3 bases from J, with 12 bases between. For the CDR3, the DNA is TGTGCCAGTAGTATCCGACAGGTCGTTGGAAACACCATATATTTT. It encodes CASSIRQVVGNTIYF.

The J gene is TRBJ2-1, the V gene TRBV5-5; 7 nucleotides line up with TRBD2. CDR1 and CDR2 (germline): SGHKS, YYEKEE (reference sequence). The CDR3 extends over 15 amino acids. Germline trimming cut 0 bases from V and 3 bases from J; bases unmatched to any gene: 3. The CDR3 protein is CASSLAGGIYNEQFF. The CDR3 DNA sequence: TGTGCCAGCAGCTTGGCCGGGGGGATCTACAATGAGCAGTTCTTC.

On this clone itself: Germline and junction disagree at one end, which may indicate a read error. J is TRBJ2-1 and V is TRBV7-3, with D maybe TRBD1 (6 bases). The germline V gene has CDR1 SGHTA and CDR2 FQGTGA. This CDR3 has 16 amino acids. CDR3 coding DNA: TGTGCCAGCAGCTTAAGAGGACAAGGGGGTATAGGGAATCAGGTCTTC. It is translated as CASSLRGQGGIGNQVF.

The chain couples TRBV11-3 to TRBJ2-5; TRBD1 is a possible D gene (6 bases). Trimming took off 6 bases at V and 2 bases at J, with 10 bases between the two ends. The CDR3 is 13 amino acids. Germline CDR1 SGHNT, CDR2 YENEEA. CDR3 in amino acids: CASRRTVQETQYF. DNA for the CDR3: TGTGCCAGCAGGAGGACAGTACAAGAGACCCAGTACTTC.

The chain has TRBV4-1 and TRBJ2-5; 11 positions agree with TRBD2. The CDR3 totals 16 residues. J gave up 2 bases and V 2 bases, and 4 bases lay outside the gene matches. Looked up from germline, CDR1 is MGHRA and CDR2 is YSYEKL. The CDR3 DNA reads TGCGCCAGCAGCCAATCCGGGACTAGCGGACAAGAGACCCAGTACTTC. Translation: CASSQSGTSGQETQYF.

The chain has TRBV19 and TRBJ1-1, with TRBD1 matching 8 bases. The V gene's germline CDR1 is LNHDA and CDR2 SQIVND (reference sequence). The CDR3 extends over 14 amino acids. V trimming: 5 bases; J trimming: 5 bases; junction bases outside the gene matches: 7. The CDR3 sequence is CASSSTGGSTEAFF. The CDR3 coding sequence is TGTGCCAGTAGTTCTACAGGGGGAAGTACTGAAGCTTTCTTT.

The chain links TRBV7-9 to TRBJ2-1; TRBD2 might be the D (6 bases). This CDR3 region has 14 residues. Per the germline V gene, CDR1 is SEHNR and CDR2 is FQNEAQ (reference sequence). Trimming shortened V by 4 bases and J by 5 bases, and 12 bases separated the two germline ends. The DNA of the CDR3 is TGTGCCAGCAGCTCCCCCGCGGGGCACAATGAGCAGTTCTTC. Translating it yields CASSSPAGHNEQFF.

The chain uses TRBV30 and TRBJ1-2, with D possibly matching TRBD1 (5 bases). V was trimmed by 5 bases and J by 4 bases, leaving 14 bases between them. From germline, CDR1 is GTSNPN and CDR2 SVGIG (reference sequence). This CDR3 region has 13 residues. CDR3 amino acids: CAWGAQRSYGYTF. In DNA form, the CDR3 reads TGTGCCTGGGGGGCGCAACGAAGCTATGGCTACACCTTC. Based on the CDR3 plus reference TRBV30 and TRBJ1-2, the full variable domain is SQTIHQWPATLVQPVGSPLSLECTVEGTSNPNLYWYRQAAGRGLQLLFYSVGIGQISSEVPQNLSASRPQDRQFILSSKKLLLSDSGFYLCAWGAQRSYGYTFGSGTRLTVV.

V usage is TRBV7-3 and J usage is TRBJ2-3, with 7 bases that match TRBD1. Trimming cost V 3 bases and J 0 bases; bases outside gene matches: 0. The germline V gene encodes CDR1 SGHTA and CDR2 FQGTGA. The CDR3 is 14 amino acids. The CDR3 spells CASSLTGSTDTQYF. The CDR3 bases are TGTGCCAGCAGCTTGACAGGGAGCACAGATACGCAGTATTTT.

This chain connects TRBV21-1 to TRBJ1-3. TRBV21-1 is a documented pseudogene. The CDR3 sequence is 18 residues long. CDR3: CASSNLRLCGSSGNTIYF. In DNA form, the CDR3 reads TGTGCCAGCAGCAATTTAAGGTTATGCGGGAGCTCTGGAAACACCATATATTTT.